The 22 T cell receptor beta chains listed next were all sequenced from one sample in a study of T cell changes during pregnancy in multiple sclerosis. The repertoire was sequenced with immunoSEQ multiplex PCR; TCRdb's copy has only in-frame clones and lacks some. The sample contains around 75,000 clones, more than 85% of which appear only once. The specimen was CD4+ T cells from peripheral blood mononuclear cells, collected in the third trimester of pregnancy. These receptors were taken from a female donor in good health, enrolled as a control in a pregnancy study.

The chain is built from TRBV9 and TRBJ2-1; D gene ambiguous. The CDR3 has 17 residues. Germline V gene sequence: CDR1 SGDLS, CDR2 YYNGEE. V was trimmed by 0 bases and J by 0 bases, leaving 13 bases between them. The CDR3 DNA is TGTGCCAGCAGCGTAGGTGGGCCCCGTAGCTCCTACAATGAGCAGTTCTTC. This gives the protein CASSVGGPRSSYNEQFF.

The rearrangement uses TRBV15 and TRBJ2-7; D gene uncertain. The germline gives CDR1 LNHNV, CDR2 YYDKDF (reference sequence). V was shortened by 0 bases and J by 4 bases, with 7 bases between the two germline ends. This CDR3 is 13 amino acids long. Written as DNA, the CDR3 is TGTGCCACCAGCAGAGACCTCGTTTACGAGCAGTACTTC. Its protein is CATSRDLVYEQYF.

V gene TRBV11-3 combines with J gene TRBJ2-5; 14 bases map to TRBD2. Germline CDR1 is SGHNT and CDR2 is YENEEA. The V segment lost 0 bases and the J segment 1 base; nucleotides outside the gene matches: 7. The CDR3 spans 19 residues. The DNA of the CDR3 is TGTGCCAGCAGCTTAGAAGGTCGACTAGCGGGGGGGACCCAAGAGACCCAGTACTTC. The encoded protein is CASSLEGRLAGGTQETQYF.

V and J are TRBV5-1 and TRBJ1-2; 8 bases agree with TRBD1. CDR1 SGHRS and CDR2 YFSETQ come from the germline V gene. The CDR3 is 13 amino acids. J gave up 2 bases and V 4 bases, and 1 base lay outside the gene matches. CDR3 DNA sequence: TGCGCCAGCAGCGGACAGGGCAACTATGGCTACACCTTC. This codes for CASSGQGNYGYTF.

The chain couples TRBV9 to TRBJ2-5; 7 nucleotides agree with TRBD1. Per the germline V gene, CDR1 is SGDLS and CDR2 is YYNGEE. V lost 3 bases to trimming and J lost 3 bases; unmatched junction nucleotides: 5. This CDR3 spans 14 amino acids. The CDR3 DNA is TGTGCCAGCAGCGACCGCGACAGGGAAGAGACCCAGTACTTC. It encodes CASSDRDREETQYF.

The chain combines TRBV2 with TRBJ2-2, with 7 bases matching TRBD1. Germline lookup yields CDR1 SNHLY and CDR2 FYNNEI. The CDR3 has 16 amino acids. Trimming removed 6 bases from V and 0 bases from J; junction bases left unmatched: 7. CDR3 amino acids: CASSPDRVTNTGELFF. The CDR3, as DNA: TGTGCCAGCAGCCCTGACAGGGTGACGAACACCGGGGAGCTGTTTTTT.

This rearrangement joins TRBV5-1 to TRBJ2-5; D is possibly TRBD1 (6 bases). CDR3 size: 14 residues. V was shortened by 3 bases and J by 1 base, with 10 bases between the two germline ends. Germline loops: CDR1 SGHRS, CDR2 YFSETQ. This CDR3 is CASSSRTVQETQYF. CDR3 DNA sequence: TGCGCCAGCAGCTCGAGGACAGTCCAAGAGACCCAGTACTTC.

The chain recombines TRBV7-2 with TRBJ2-3; TRBD2 matches 8 bases. In germline, CDR1 is SGHTA, CDR2 FQGNSA. Unmatched junction bases numbered 3, after V lost 0 bases and J lost 4 bases. This CDR3 has 15 residues. CDR3 residues: CASSLAGGDSDTQYF. The CDR3 nucleotides are TGTGCCAGCAGCTTAGCCGGGGGGGATTCAGATACGCAGTATTTT.

V is TRBV9 and J is TRBJ1-6; 7 bases fit TRBD1. From germline, CDR1 is SGDLS and CDR2 YYNGEE. The CDR3 length is 14 residues. V lost 3 bases and J lost 11; bases outside the gene matches: 8. CDR3: CASSAGGDSAPLHF. In DNA, the CDR3 is TGTGCCAGCAGCGCCGGAGGGGACAGTGCACCCCTCCACTTT.

This clone was picked up a small number of times. The V and J genes are TRBV15 and TRBJ1-6; no firm D call. The CDR3 is 13 residues long. Trimming cost V 0 bases and J 7 bases, with 4 bases left between them. Looked up from germline, CDR1 is LNHNV and CDR2 is YYDKDF (reference sequence). Written as DNA, the CDR3 is TGTGCCACCAGCAGAGACCTGAATTCACCCCTCCACTTT. Its translation is CATSRDLNSPLHF.

The CDR3 DNA reads as TGTGCCGGCGCCAGGGATAACAGAAACACCATATATTTT. This translates into CAGARDNRNTIYF. The V call is TRBV6-1, the J call TRBJ1-3, with D possibly being TRBD1 (5 bases). The germline V and J ends were trimmed by 11 bases and 5 bases, with 16 bases remaining between them. CDR3 length equals 13 residues. The germline V gene encodes CDR1 MNHNS and CDR2 SASEGT.

V usage is TRBV30 and J usage is TRBJ2-7; unclear D gene. The CDR3 totals 12 residues. Germline CDR1 and CDR2: GTSNPN and SVGIG (reference sequence). The germline V and J ends were trimmed by 0 bases and 3 bases, with 6 bases remaining between them. CDR3: CAWSVSVYEQYF. The CDR3 DNA sequence: TGTGCCTGGAGTGTAAGCGTCTACGAGCAGTACTTC.

The rearrangement joins TRBV30 to TRBJ2-2, with D maybe TRBD1 (5 bases). Germline CDR1 is GTSNPN and CDR2 is SVGIG (reference sequence). The CDR3 totals 15 residues. V lost 2 bases to trimming and J lost 0 bases, with 10 bases between them. Here the CDR3 reads CAWSTSTANTGELFF. The CDR3 nucleotides read TGTGCCTGGAGTACATCGACAGCGAACACCGGGGAGCTGTTTTTT.

In this sample, this clone turned up once. J is TRBJ2-3 and V is TRBV5-4; maybe TRBD2 (6 bases). The ends were cut back, 0 bases at V and 4 bases at J, with 12 bases in the middle. Germline CDR1 SGHNT, CDR2 YYREEE (reference sequence). CDR3 size: 15 residues. CDR3: CASSLEAGLADTQYF. The DNA of the CDR3 is TGTGCCAGCAGCTTGGAGGCGGGATTGGCAGATACGCAGTATTTT.

This chain joins TRBV7-7 and TRBJ2-1, with 16 bases that match TRBD2. This CDR3 is built from 22 residues. Germline CDR1 SSHAT, CDR2 FNYEAQ (reference sequence). The V gene end was trimmed by 3 bases and the J gene end by 4 bases; junction bases not matched to a gene: 18. CDR3 nucleotide sequence: TGTGCCAGCAGCTTTTATTCGGTGATCGGGACTAGCGGGGGGGCCACTTACAATGAGCAGTTCTTC. Protein sequence: CASSFYSVIGTSGGATYNEQFF.

This clone was seen more than once but under ten times. The rearrangement links TRBV7-5 to TRBJ2-3; the table calls TRBD1, which could not be checked here. TRBV7-5 is noted as a pseudogene. CDR3 size: 15 residues. The CDR3, as DNA: TGTGCCAGAAGCTTATTTACAGGGGGCCAGGATACGCAGTATTTT. This gives the protein CARSLFTGGQDTQYF.

V gene TRBV11-2 combines with J gene TRBJ2-1, with TRBD2 identical over 14 bases. This CDR3 spans 15 amino acids. Losses at the gene ends were 7 bases for V and 7 bases for J; bases not matched to a gene: 6. CDR1 is SGHAT, CDR2 FQNNGV, per germline. CDR3 nucleotide sequence: TGTGCCAGCACGACGACTAGCGGGGGGGAAAATGAGCAGTTCTTC. It yields the protein CASTTTSGGENEQFF. The entire variable domain, with the rest obtained from reference TRBV11-2 and TRBJ2-1, is as follows: EAGVAQSPRYKIIEKRQSVAFWCNPISGHATLYWYQQILGQGPKLLIQFQNNGVVDDSQLPKDRFSAERLKGVDSTLKIQPAKLEDSAVYLCASTTTSGGENEQFFGPGTRLTVL.

This chain uses TRBV30 with TRBJ1-2, with a possible D match to TRBD1 (6 bases). The V gene lost 0 bases and the J gene lost 4 bases, with 15 bases spanning the gap. CDR3 length equals 15 residues. Germline values: CDR1 GTSNPN, CDR2 SVGIG (reference sequence). This CDR3 is CAWSVQGIISYGYTF. Here the CDR3 DNA reads TGTGCCTGGAGTGTACAGGGCATTATCTCCTATGGCTACACCTTC.

Remarks on this clone: A read error may account for a junction end that differs from germline. The genes are TRBV7-7 and TRBJ2-1; 11 bases are shared with TRBD2. CDR1 and CDR2 (germline): SSHAT, FNYEAQ (reference sequence). The CDR3 contains 15 residues. The CDR3, as DNA: TGTGCTAGCAGCTTAGATAGCGGGGGGGTGAGTGAGCAGTTCTTC. Translating it yields CASSLDSGGVSEQFF.

The rearrangement links TRBV6-6 to TRBJ2-1; perhaps TRBD1 as D (6 bases). The CDR3 length is 14 residues. Trimming left V 5 bases short and J 5 bases short, with 13 bases between. The germline V gene encodes CDR1 MNHNY and CDR2 SVGAGI (reference sequence). CDR3 DNA sequence: TGTGCCAGCAGTCCAGGGGTTGGGGACAATGAGCAGTTCTTC. Protein: CASSPGVGDNEQFF.

This rearrangement joins TRBV30 to TRBJ2-1; TRBD2 might be the D (5 bases). CDR3 size: 13 residues. CDR1 and CDR2 (germline): GTSNPN, SVGIG (reference sequence). V was pared by 0 bases and J by 6 bases, with 9 bases between. CDR3 in amino acids: CAWSVQLANEQFF. In DNA form, the CDR3 reads TGTGCCTGGAGTGTACAGCTAGCCAATGAGCAGTTCTTC.

V usage is TRBV2 and J usage is TRBJ2-1, with TRBD2 identical over 12 bases. In germline, CDR1 is SNHLY, CDR2 FYNNEI. This CDR3 is 16 amino acids long. The J segment lost 5 bases and the V segment lost 6 bases, leaving 8 bases of the junction unmatched. The CDR3 spells CASREVLAGGNNEQFF. The CDR3 DNA is TGTGCCAGCAGGGAGGTACTAGCGGGGGGAAACAATGAGCAGTTCTTC.